This TCR beta chain was profiled in a study of cytomegalovirus exposure and HLA in healthy donors. This PCR relied on a set of 60 Vbeta primers and 13 Jbeta primers. Measured with immunoSEQ multiplex PCR; TCRdb has only the in-frame clones, and not every one. The sample holds 95,000 to 150,000 clones, around four fifths seen once. General observations from the study: Later on, an analysis found that several of the most significant clusters appeared to be linked to common viral pathogens, which included parvovirus B19. In most subjects, TCR beta sequences reportedly gave accurate predictions of HLA-A and HLA-B alleles.

About this clone itself: Its antigen is currently unknown.

The length of the CDR3 is 15 residues. Germline CDR1 reads LNHDA; CDR2 reads SQIVND (reference sequence). The ends lost 9 bases at V and 4 bases at J; junction bases unmatched: 15. This sequence joins TRBV19 and TRBJ2-7, with 7 bases identical to TRBD2. The origin of this receptor is a man aged 35 to 55 in good health and CMV-seronegative. The sequenced material came from PBMCs. The CDR3 region has the DNA TGTGCCAGCCGCCCGGGCGGGACTACCATTTACGAGCAGTACTTC. Amino acid sequence: CASRPGGTTIYEQYF.